This TCR beta chain is drawn from a study of blood T cell repertoires in COVID-19. Study in general: Donors in the United States, Italy and Spain gave samples during acute or convalescent COVID-19. PBMCs, B-cell-depleted T cells, or T cells provided the cDNA or gDNA that made up the material.

CDR3 length equals 16 residues. The germline V and J ends were trimmed by 0 bases and 3 bases, with 12 bases remaining between them. Germline lookup yields CDR1 MNHEY and CDR2 SVGEGT. TCRdb keeps only in-frame clones here, not all; method: immunoSEQ multiplex PCR. The data hold approximately 340,000 clones, with around 83% observed a single time. The sample was peripheral blood. The chain carries TRBV6-2 or TRBV6-3 and TRBJ1-5; unclear D gene. This sequence was found in a man aged 30-40 years with active or convalescent COVID-19. The CDR3 region is CASSYSSGINNQPQHF. In nucleotides, the CDR3 is TGTGCCAGCAGTTACTCGTCCGGGATCAACAATCAGCCCCAGCATTTT.